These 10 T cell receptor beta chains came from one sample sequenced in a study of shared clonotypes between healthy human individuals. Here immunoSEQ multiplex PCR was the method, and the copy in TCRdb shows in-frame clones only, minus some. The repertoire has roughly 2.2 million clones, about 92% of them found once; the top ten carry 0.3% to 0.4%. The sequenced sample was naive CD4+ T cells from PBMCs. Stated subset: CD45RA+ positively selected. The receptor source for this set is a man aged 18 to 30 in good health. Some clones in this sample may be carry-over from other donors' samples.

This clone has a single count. In DNA form, the CDR3 reads TGTGCCCCCAACGGGAACAGGGGAAATCGGGCCCTCCACTTT. It yields the protein CAPNGNRGNRALHF. This rearrangement joins TRBV5-3 to TRBJ1-6, with 7 bases identical to TRBD1. Being an ORF, TRBV5-3 has a function that is uncertain. This CDR3 has 14 residues. J was trimmed by 14 bases and V by 10 bases; bases with no gene match: 18.

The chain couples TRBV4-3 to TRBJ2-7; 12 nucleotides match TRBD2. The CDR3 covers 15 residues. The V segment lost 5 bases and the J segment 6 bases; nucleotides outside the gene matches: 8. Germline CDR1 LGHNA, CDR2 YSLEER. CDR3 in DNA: TGCGCCAGCAGCTCAACGACTAGCGGGAGCCGCGAGCAGTACTTC. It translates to CASSSTTSGSREQYF.

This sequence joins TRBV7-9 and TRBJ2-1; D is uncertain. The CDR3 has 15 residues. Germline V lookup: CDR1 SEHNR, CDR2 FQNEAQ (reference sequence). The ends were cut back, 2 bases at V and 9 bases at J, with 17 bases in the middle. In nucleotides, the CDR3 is TGTGCCAGCAGCTTAAGCCGGCCCCGACGGCCTGAGCAGTTCTTC. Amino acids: CASSLSRPRRPEQFF.

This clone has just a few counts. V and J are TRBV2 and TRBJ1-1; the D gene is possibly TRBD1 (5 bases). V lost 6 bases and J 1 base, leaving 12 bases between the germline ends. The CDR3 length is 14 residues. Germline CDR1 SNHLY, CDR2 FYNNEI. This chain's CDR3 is CASSGGLPNTEAFF. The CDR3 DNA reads TGTGCCAGCAGCGGGGGACTACCGAACACTGAAGCTTTCTTT.

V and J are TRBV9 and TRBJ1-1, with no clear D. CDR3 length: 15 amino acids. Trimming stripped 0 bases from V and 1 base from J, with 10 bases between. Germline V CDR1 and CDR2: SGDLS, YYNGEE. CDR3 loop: CASSVERGPNTEAFF. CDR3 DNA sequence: TGTGCCAGCAGCGTAGAGAGAGGGCCGAACACTGAAGCTTTCTTT.

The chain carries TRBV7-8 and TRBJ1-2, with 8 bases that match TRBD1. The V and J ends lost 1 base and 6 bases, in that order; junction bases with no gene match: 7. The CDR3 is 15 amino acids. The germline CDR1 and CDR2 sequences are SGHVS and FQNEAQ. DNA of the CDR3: TGTGCCAGCAGCTTAGTGTCAGGGGGCGATCATGGCTACACCTTC. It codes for CASSLVSGGDHGYTF. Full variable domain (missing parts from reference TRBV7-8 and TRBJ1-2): GAGVSQSPRYKVAKRGQDVALRCDPISGHVSLFWYQQALGQGPEFLTYFQNEAQLDKSGLPSDRFFAERPEGSVSTLKIQRTQQEDSAVYLCASSLVSGGDHGYTFGSGTRLTVV.

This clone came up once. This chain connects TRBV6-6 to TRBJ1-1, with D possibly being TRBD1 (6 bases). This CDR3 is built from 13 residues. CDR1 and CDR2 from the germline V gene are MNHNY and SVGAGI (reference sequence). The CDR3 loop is CAGNGGPNTEAFF. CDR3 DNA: TGTGCGGGAAATGGGGGGCCGAACACTGAAGCTTTCTTT.

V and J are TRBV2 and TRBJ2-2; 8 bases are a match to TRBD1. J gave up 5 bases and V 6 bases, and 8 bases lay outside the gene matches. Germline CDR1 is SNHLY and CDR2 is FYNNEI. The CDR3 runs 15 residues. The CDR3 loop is CASRDRDRRTGELFF. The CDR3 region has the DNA TGTGCCAGCAGGGACCGGGACAGGCGGACCGGGGAGCTGTTTTTT.

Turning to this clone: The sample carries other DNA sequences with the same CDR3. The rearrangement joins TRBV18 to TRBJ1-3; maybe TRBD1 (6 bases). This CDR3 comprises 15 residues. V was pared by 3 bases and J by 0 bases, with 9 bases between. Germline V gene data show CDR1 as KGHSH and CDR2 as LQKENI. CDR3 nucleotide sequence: TGTGCCAGCTCACCCGACAGGTCCTCTGGAAACACCATATATTTT. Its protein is CASSPDRSSGNTIYF.

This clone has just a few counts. The CDR3 region is CASSIRDGMTEKLFF. The DNA for the CDR3 is TGTGCCAGTAGTATTCGGGACGGAATGACCGAAAAACTGTTTTTT. V is TRBV19 and J is TRBJ1-4, with D maybe TRBD1 (5 bases). This CDR3 has 15 amino acids. V was pared by 3 bases and J by 8 bases, with 16 bases between. The germline V gene has CDR1 LNHDA and CDR2 SQIVND (reference sequence).